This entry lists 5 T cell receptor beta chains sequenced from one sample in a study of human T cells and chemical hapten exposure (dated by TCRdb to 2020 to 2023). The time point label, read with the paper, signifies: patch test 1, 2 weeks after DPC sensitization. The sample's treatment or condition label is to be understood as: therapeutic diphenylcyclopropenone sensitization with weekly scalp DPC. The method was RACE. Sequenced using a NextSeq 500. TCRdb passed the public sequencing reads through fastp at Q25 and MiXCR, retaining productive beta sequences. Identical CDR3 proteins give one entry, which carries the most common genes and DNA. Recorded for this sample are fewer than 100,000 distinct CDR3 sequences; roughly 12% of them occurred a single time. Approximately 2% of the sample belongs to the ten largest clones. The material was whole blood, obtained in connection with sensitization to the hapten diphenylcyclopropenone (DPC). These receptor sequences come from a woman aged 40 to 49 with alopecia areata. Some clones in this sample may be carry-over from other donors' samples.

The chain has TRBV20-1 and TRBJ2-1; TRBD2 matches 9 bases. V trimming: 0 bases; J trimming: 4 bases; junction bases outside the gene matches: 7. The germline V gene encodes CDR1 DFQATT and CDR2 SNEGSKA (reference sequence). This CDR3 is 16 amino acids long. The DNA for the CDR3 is TGCAGTGCTAGAGATAGCGGGAGTGGGGCTTACAATGAGCAGTTCTTC. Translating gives CSARDSGSGAYNEQFF.

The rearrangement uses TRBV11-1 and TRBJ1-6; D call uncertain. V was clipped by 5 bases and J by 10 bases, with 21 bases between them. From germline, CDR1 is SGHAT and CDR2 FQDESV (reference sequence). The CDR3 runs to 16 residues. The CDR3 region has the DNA TGTGCCAGCAGCGGACGGGTTCGTGGGTTGGGATCACCCCTCCACTTT. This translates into CASSGRVRGLGSPLHF. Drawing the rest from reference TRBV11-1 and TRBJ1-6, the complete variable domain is EAEVAQSPRYKITEKSQAVAFWCDPISGHATLYWYRQILGQGPELLVQFQDESVVDDSQLPKDRFSAERLKGVDSTLKIQPAELGDSAMYLCASSGRVRGLGSPLHFGNGTRLTVT.

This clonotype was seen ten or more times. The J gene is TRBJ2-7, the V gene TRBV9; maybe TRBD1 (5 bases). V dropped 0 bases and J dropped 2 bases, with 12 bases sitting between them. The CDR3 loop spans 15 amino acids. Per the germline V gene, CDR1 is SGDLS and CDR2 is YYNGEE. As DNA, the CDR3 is TGTGCCAGCAGCGTAGGTCCAGGGCTTCCCTACGAGCAGTACTTC. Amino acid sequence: CASSVGPGLPYEQYF.

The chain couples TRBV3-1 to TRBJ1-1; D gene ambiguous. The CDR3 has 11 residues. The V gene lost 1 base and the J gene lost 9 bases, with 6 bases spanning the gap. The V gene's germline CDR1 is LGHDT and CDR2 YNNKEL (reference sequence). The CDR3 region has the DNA TGTGCCAGCAGCCAAGGGGATCAAGCTTTCTTT. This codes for CASSQGDQAFF.

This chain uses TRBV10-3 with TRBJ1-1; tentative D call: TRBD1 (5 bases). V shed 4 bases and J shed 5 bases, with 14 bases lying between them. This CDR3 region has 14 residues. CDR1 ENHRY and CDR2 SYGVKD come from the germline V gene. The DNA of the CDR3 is TGTGCCATCAGTGCGTCAGGGAGGGTGACTGAAGCTTTCTTT. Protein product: CAISASGRVTEAFF.